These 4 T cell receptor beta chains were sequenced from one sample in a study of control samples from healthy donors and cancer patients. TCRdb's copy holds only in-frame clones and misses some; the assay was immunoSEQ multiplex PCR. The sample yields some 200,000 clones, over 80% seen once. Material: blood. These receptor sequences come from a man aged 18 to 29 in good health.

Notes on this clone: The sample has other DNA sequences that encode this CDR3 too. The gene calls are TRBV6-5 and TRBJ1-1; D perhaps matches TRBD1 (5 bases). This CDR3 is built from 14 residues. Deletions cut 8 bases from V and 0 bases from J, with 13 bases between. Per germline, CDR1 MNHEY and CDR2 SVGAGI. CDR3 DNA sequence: TGTGCCAGCCGGCCGGGGGGTATGAACACTGAAGCTTTCTTT. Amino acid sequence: CASRPGGMNTEAFF.

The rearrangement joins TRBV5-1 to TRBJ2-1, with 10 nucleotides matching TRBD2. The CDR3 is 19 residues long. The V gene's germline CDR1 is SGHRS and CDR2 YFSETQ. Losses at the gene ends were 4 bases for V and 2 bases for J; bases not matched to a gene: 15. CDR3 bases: TGCGCCAGCAGCAGGCAGGGTACTAGCGGGGCCAAGGCCTACAATGAGCAGTTCTTC. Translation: CASSRQGTSGAKAYNEQFF.

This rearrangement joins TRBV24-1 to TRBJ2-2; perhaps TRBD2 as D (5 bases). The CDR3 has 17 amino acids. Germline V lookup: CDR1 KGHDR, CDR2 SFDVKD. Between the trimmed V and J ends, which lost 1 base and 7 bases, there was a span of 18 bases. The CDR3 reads CATSDFRSTGFGGELFF. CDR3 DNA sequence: TGTGCCACCAGTGATTTTCGGTCGACGGGGTTTGGCGGGGAGCTGTTTTTT.

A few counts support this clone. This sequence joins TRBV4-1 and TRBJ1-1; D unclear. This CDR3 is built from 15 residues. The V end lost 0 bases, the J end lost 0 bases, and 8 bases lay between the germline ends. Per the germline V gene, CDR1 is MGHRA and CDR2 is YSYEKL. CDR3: CASSQDVSMNTEAFF. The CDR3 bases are TGCGCCAGCAGCCAAGACGTGAGCATGAACACTGAAGCTTTCTTT.